This T cell receptor (beta chain) derives from a study of cytomegalovirus exposure and HLA in healthy donors. 60 Vbeta and 13 Jbeta primers were used in PCR. TCRdb keeps only in-frame clones here, not all; method: immunoSEQ multiplex PCR. The profile shows about 69,000 clones, around 68% of them singletons. This CDR3 is 14 amino acids long. CDR1 is WNHNN and CDR2 is SYGVQD in the germline V gene (reference sequence). V shed 8 bases, J shed 6 bases, and the junction held 4 bases outside the gene matches. What was sequenced was PBMCs. The TCR was taken from a woman younger than 45 in good health and CMV-seronegative. The chain uses TRBV10-1 and TRBJ2-1; 13 nucleotides match TRBD2. CDR3 amino acids: CASLGLAGPNEQFF. CDR3 coding DNA: TGCGCCAGCCTGGGACTAGCGGGGCCCAATGAGCAGTTCTTC.